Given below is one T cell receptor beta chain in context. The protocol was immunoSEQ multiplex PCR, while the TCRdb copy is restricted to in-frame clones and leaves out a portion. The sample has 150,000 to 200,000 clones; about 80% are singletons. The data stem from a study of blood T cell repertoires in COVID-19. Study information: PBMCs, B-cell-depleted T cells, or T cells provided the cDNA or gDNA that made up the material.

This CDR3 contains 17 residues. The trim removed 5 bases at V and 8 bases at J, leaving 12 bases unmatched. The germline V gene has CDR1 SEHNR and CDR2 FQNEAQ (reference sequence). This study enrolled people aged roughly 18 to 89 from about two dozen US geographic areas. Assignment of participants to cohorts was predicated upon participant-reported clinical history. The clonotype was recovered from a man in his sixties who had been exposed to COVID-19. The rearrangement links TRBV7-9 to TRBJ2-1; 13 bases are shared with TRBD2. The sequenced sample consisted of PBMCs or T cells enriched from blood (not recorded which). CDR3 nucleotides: TGTGCCAGCAGCCCACACAGGGGGACTAGCGGGATCTATGAGCAGTTCTTC. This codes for CASSPHRGTSGIYEQFF. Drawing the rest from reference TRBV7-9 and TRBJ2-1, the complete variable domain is DTGVSQNPRHKITKRGQNVTFRCDPISEHNRLYWYRQTLGQGPEFLTYFQNEAQLEKSRLLSDRFSAERPKGSFSTLEIQRTEQGDSAMYLCASSPHRGTSGIYEQFFGPGTRLTVL.